Following are 32 T cell receptor beta chains from one sample sequenced in a study of T cell repertoires in cytomegalovirus infection. One entry per CDR3 protein, called by TCRdb with MiXCR from the reads. The sample contains about 180,000 distinct CDR3 sequences, 15% to 20% of which appear only once. Specimen: CD8+ T cells from PBMCs. The receptors shown here come from a human donor in good health (CMV status not recorded). Some clones in this sample may be carry-over from other donors' samples.

This rearrangement joins TRBV28 to TRBJ2-5; 9 positions match TRBD2. J was trimmed by 1 base and V by 5 bases; bases with no gene match: 8. The CDR3 contains 16 residues. CDR1 MDHEN and CDR2 SYDVKM come from the germline V gene. CDR3 in DNA: TGTGCCAGCAGTCCATTAGCGGGGGCCCTCCAAGAGACCCAGTACTTC. Amino acids: CASSPLAGALQETQYF.

This clonotype has only a few counts. The J gene is TRBJ2-3, the V gene TRBV28; D call uncertain. Trimming took 6 bases from V and 3 from J, leaving 19 bases between them. The CDR3 extends over 16 amino acids. Germline CDR1 is MDHEN and CDR2 is SYDVKM. In DNA form, the CDR3 reads TGTGCCAGCAGAGGCGGAGTGAAGGGCTGGACAGATACGCAGTATTTT. Its translation is CASRGGVKGWTDTQYF. Together with reference TRBV28 and TRBJ2-3, the CDR3 gives the full variable domain: DVKVTQSSRYLVKRTGEKVFLECVQDMDHENMFWYRQDPGLGLRLIYFSYDVKMKEKGDIPEGYSVSREKKERFSLILESASTNQTSMYLCASRGGVKGWTDTQYFGPGTRLTVL.

V usage is TRBV6-2 or TRBV6-3 and J usage is TRBJ1-5, with D possibly TRBD1 on 5 matching bases. Trimming took 6 bases from V and 2 from J, leaving 11 bases between them. This CDR3 region has 14 residues. Germline assignment: CDR1 MNHEY and CDR2 SVGEGT. In DNA, the CDR3 is TGTGCCAGCAGGCTGGGGGGAGGCAATCAGCCCCAGCATTTT. Its translation is CASRLGGGNQPQHF.

J is TRBJ1-2 and V is TRBV4-1, with 7 nucleotides matching TRBD1. J lost 4 bases, V lost 0 bases, and 8 bases had no gene match. CDR3 length: 16 residues. Germline values: CDR1 MGHRA, CDR2 YSYEKL. The CDR3 DNA reads TGCGCCAGCAGCCAAGATCTGGGACAGCTAAGCTATGGCTACACCTTC. Translated, it gives CASSQDLGQLSYGYTF.

The CDR3 protein is CAWTLDKDGQYF. The DNA of the CDR3 is TGTGCCTGGACCTTAGACAAGGACGGGCAGTACTTC. V is TRBV30 and J is TRBJ2-7; no definite D call. In germline, CDR1 is GTSNPN, CDR2 SVGIG (reference sequence). V dropped 4 bases and J dropped 9 bases, with 16 bases sitting between them. The CDR3 spans 12 residues.

This clonotype was seen more than once but under ten times. The rearrangement uses TRBV4-1 and TRBJ2-3; no clear D gene. CDR3 size: 15 residues. With 4 bases removed from V and 0 bases from J, the gap between germline ends came to 11 bases. Germline values: CDR1 MGHRA, CDR2 YSYEKL. The CDR3 loop is CASSRSEVSTDTQYF. CDR3 sequence (DNA): TGCGCCAGCAGCCGATCCGAGGTCAGCACAGATACGCAGTATTTT.

This clonotype was seen more than once but under ten times. The genes are TRBV19 and TRBJ2-1; D is uncertain. This CDR3 is 14 amino acids long. Germline V gene lookup returns CDR1 LNHDA and CDR2 SQIVND (reference sequence). Trimming pared 5 bases from V and 3 bases from J, leaving 11 bases between. The CDR3 nucleotides read TGTGCCAGTAGTTTTCTGACTGGCTACAATGAGCAGTTCTTC. It is translated as CASSFLTGYNEQFF. Full variable domain (rest looked up from reference TRBV19 and TRBJ2-1): DGGITQSPKYLFRKEGQNVTLSCEQNLNHDAMYWYRQDPGQGLRLIYYSQIVNDFQKGDIAEGYSVSREKKESFPLTVTSAQKNPTAFYLCASSFLTGYNEQFFGPGTRLTVL.

The sample holds a few counts of this clonotype. The rearrangement joins TRBV14 to TRBJ2-5; 11 bases line up with TRBD1. Trimming took 4 bases from V and 1 from J; bases not matched to a gene: 2. The CDR3 has 15 residues. In germline, CDR1 is SGHDN, CDR2 FVKESK. Here the CDR3 DNA reads TGTGCCAGCAGCCGGGACAGGGGGTTCCAAGAGACCCAGTACTTC. Translation: CASSRDRGFQETQYF.

The CDR3 region has the DNA TGTGCCAGCAGCTTAGCGGGGGGCTCAGGCAATGAGCAGTTCTTC. This gives the protein CASSLAGGSGNEQFF. The gene calls are TRBV7-3 and TRBJ2-1, with TRBD2 identical over 8 bases. In germline, CDR1 is SGHTA, CDR2 FQGTGA. With V trimmed by 2 bases and J by 6 bases, 6 bases remained unmatched. The length of the CDR3 is 15 residues. The whole variable domain, filled in from reference TRBV7-3 and TRBJ2-1, reads GAGVSQTPSNKVTEKGKYVELRCDPISGHTALYWYRQSLGQGPEFLIYFQGTGAADDSGLPNDRFFAVRPEGSVSTLKIQRTERGDSAVYLCASSLAGGSGNEQFFGPGTRLTVL.

The chain recombines TRBV6-2 or TRBV6-3 with TRBJ1-5; possible D gene TRBD1, 5 bases. This CDR3 comprises 14 residues. Trimming pared 2 bases from V and 5 bases from J, leaving 10 bases between. Germline assignment: CDR1 MNHEY and CDR2 SVGEGT. The CDR3 protein is CASSYGGWHQPQHF. The CDR3 bases are TGTGCCAGCAGTTACGGGGGGTGGCATCAGCCCCAGCATTTT.

V usage is TRBV6-6 and J usage is TRBJ1-1, with TRBD1 as a possible D gene (5 bases). The V end was cut by 2 bases, the J end by 1 base, with 17 bases between. Looked up from germline, CDR1 is MNHNY and CDR2 is SVGAGI (reference sequence). This CDR3 has 17 amino acids. CDR3 sequence: CASSYRRTTVSNTEAFF. The CDR3 nucleotides read TGTGCCAGCAGTTACCGCAGAACGACAGTGTCGAACACTGAAGCTTTCTTT.

This clonotype was picked up a small number of times. The genes are TRBV2 and TRBJ2-2, with TRBD1 matching 8 bases. V lost 8 bases to trimming and J lost 4 bases; unmatched junction nucleotides: 9. The CDR3 is made up of 15 amino acids. CDR1 and CDR2 (germline): SNHLY, FYNNEI. This chain's CDR3 is CASSKDRGATGELFF. CDR3 DNA sequence: TGTGCCAGCTCTAAAGACAGGGGCGCCACCGGGGAGCTGTTTTTT.

This clonotype has a handful of counts. The chain couples TRBV19 to TRBJ1-6; possibly TRBD1 for D (6 bases). V lost 6 bases and J lost 0, with 24 bases in between. This CDR3 contains 20 residues. The germline gives CDR1 LNHDA, CDR2 SQIVND (reference sequence). CDR3 loop: CASSLLLGDTSFSYNSPLHF. The DNA for the CDR3 is TGTGCCAGTAGCCTACTACTTGGGGACACATCATTCTCCTATAATTCACCCCTCCACTTT. The full variable domain, completed using reference TRBV19 and TRBJ1-6, is DGGITQSPKYLFRKEGQNVTLSCEQNLNHDAMYWYRQDPGQGLRLIYYSQIVNDFQKGDIAEGYSVSREKKESFPLTVTSAQKNPTAFYLCASSLLLGDTSFSYNSPLHFGNGTRLTVT.

In this sample, this clonotype turned up a few times. This rearrangement joins TRBV2 to TRBJ2-7; 8 nucleotides align to TRBD1. The CDR3 contains 16 residues. CDR1 SNHLY and CDR2 FYNNEI come from the germline V gene. With V trimmed by 3 bases and J by 5 bases, 12 bases remained unmatched. CDR3 sequence (DNA): TGTGCCAGCAGTGACCCTGGACAGGGCTCCCGGGACGAGCAGTACTTC. This gives the protein CASSDPGQGSRDEQYF.

The chain recombines TRBV7-8 with TRBJ2-3; 9 nucleotides agree with TRBD2. The CDR3 spans 13 residues. Germline loops: CDR1 SGHVS, CDR2 FQNEAQ. With 11 bases clipped from V and 2 bases from J, the junction kept 5 bases outside the gene matches. The CDR3 DNA reads as TGTGCCGGAGGCGGGGGGGACACAGATACGCAGTATTTT. Translation: CAGGGGDTDTQYF.

The gene calls are TRBV25-1 and TRBJ2-1; TRBD1 or TRBD2 may be the D gene (5 bases each). V lost 3 bases and J lost 6, with 9 bases in between. The CDR3 covers 13 residues. The germline gives CDR1 MGHDK, CDR2 SYGVNS. This CDR3 is CASSEGRLNEQFF. CDR3 in DNA: TGTGCCAGCAGTGAGGGACGGCTCAATGAGCAGTTCTTC.

This clonotype turned up a few times. The chain employs TRBV7-9 and TRBJ2-4; 9 positions match TRBD1. This CDR3 region has 14 residues. J was trimmed by 8 bases and V by 8 bases; bases with no gene match: 10. Germline V gene sequence: CDR1 SEHNR, CDR2 FQNEAQ (reference sequence). The CDR3 reads CASWTGVFGDIQYF. In DNA, the CDR3 is TGTGCCAGCTGGACAGGGGTTTTCGGGGACATTCAGTACTTC.

In this sample, this clonotype turned up a few times. The chain recombines TRBV7-8 with TRBJ2-7; D is undetermined. There are 13 residues in the CDR3. Trimming shortened V by 1 base and J by 3 bases, and 7 bases separated the two germline ends. Germline CDR1 SGHVS, CDR2 FQNEAQ. The CDR3 sequence: CASSLGSVYEQYF. In DNA, the CDR3 is TGTGCCAGCAGCTTAGGAAGCGTCTACGAGCAGTACTTC. The variable domain in full, completed from reference TRBV7-8 and TRBJ2-7, reads GAGVSQSPRYKVAKRGQDVALRCDPISGHVSLFWYQQALGQGPEFLTYFQNEAQLDKSGLPSDRFFAERPEGSVSTLKIQRTQQEDSAVYLCASSLGSVYEQYFGPGTRLTVT.

The table lists this clonotype with a few counts. The CDR3 DNA reads TGTGCCAGCAGTTTGGTCAGGGGCAGAAGCACTGAAGCTTTCTTT. This gives the protein CASSLVRGRSTEAFF. The rearrangement joins TRBV28 to TRBJ1-1; D possibly corresponds to TRBD1 (6 bases). V dropped 3 bases and J dropped 4 bases, with 15 bases sitting between them. Germline V gene lookup returns CDR1 MDHEN and CDR2 SYDVKM. CDR3 length equals 15 residues.

The rearrangement joins TRBV27 to TRBJ2-1; no clear D gene. CDR1 MNHEY and CDR2 SMNVEV come from the germline V gene (reference sequence). The ends were cut back, 3 bases at V and 5 bases at J, with 14 bases in the middle. The CDR3 has 15 residues. The CDR3 DNA is TGTGCCAGCAGTTTCTTGTACGACGCCGACAATGAGCAGTTCTTC. Protein product: CASSFLYDADNEQFF.

The rearrangement uses TRBV6-2 or TRBV6-3 and TRBJ1-2, with no clear D. Germline CDR1 is MNHEY and CDR2 is SVGEGT. The V end was cut by 5 bases, the J end by 0 bases, with 13 bases between. This CDR3 has 15 amino acids. The CDR3, as DNA: TGTGCCAGCAGTCCGAGGGCAGAGTCTAACTATGGCTACACCTTC. It codes for CASSPRAESNYGYTF.

This clonotype was picked up a small number of times. The chain employs TRBV12-3 or TRBV12-4 and TRBJ1-4; D is ambiguous. Trimming left V 6 bases short and J 2 bases short, with 19 bases between. This CDR3 is 17 amino acids long. CDR3: CASSPTSAMETNEKLFF. In DNA form, the CDR3 reads TGTGCCAGCAGCCCAACGTCCGCAATGGAGACTAATGAAAAACTGTTTTTT.

This clonotype was counted between two and nine times. This sequence joins TRBV2 and TRBJ2-1, with 11 bases lining up with TRBD1. The CDR3 is 14 residues long. Losses at the gene ends were 3 bases for V and 7 bases for J; bases not matched to a gene: 2. Germline V gene lookup returns CDR1 SNHLY and CDR2 FYNNEI. This CDR3 reads CASSDRDRGNEQFF. The DNA for the CDR3 is TGTGCCAGCAGTGACCGGGACAGGGGGAATGAGCAGTTCTTC.

The V call is TRBV2, the J call TRBJ2-1; D possibly corresponds to TRBD2 (5 bases). Trimming left V 6 bases short and J 5 bases short, with 20 bases between. CDR3 size: 16 residues. The germline CDR1 and CDR2 sequences are SNHLY and FYNNEI. The CDR3 DNA reads TGTGCCAGCAGATCCGACTTTGGCGGGCTAAACAATGAGCAGTTCTTC. It translates to CASRSDFGGLNNEQFF.

The chain couples TRBV5-1 to TRBJ2-6, with D maybe TRBD1 (6 bases). Germline-derived CDR1 and CDR2 are SGHRS and YFSETQ. Between the trimmed V and J ends, which lost 4 bases and 2 bases, there was a span of 13 bases. This CDR3 has 16 residues. CDR3 loop: CASSTFTGTGANVLTF. CDR3 DNA sequence: TGCGCCAGCAGCACCTTTACAGGGACTGGGGCCAACGTCCTGACTTTC.

The rearrangement links TRBV4-2 to TRBJ2-7, with D maybe TRBD1 (6 bases). The germline V gene encodes CDR1 LGHNA and CDR2 YNFKEQ. V was cut by 1 base and J by 4 bases, with 20 bases left in between. The CDR3 has 17 amino acids. CDR3 residues: CASSQAQSPGHFYEQYF. In DNA form, the CDR3 reads TGTGCCAGCAGCCAAGCGCAAAGCCCGGGACATTTTTACGAGCAGTACTTC.

The chain joins TRBV7-6 to TRBJ1-2; the D gene is possibly TRBD1 (6 bases). The CDR3 has 16 residues. The V end lost 5 bases, the J end lost 3 bases, and 19 bases lay between the germline ends. Germline V CDR1 and CDR2: SGHVS, FNYEAQ. CDR3 coding DNA: TGTGCCAGCAGCCAACAGGGTGGGCTTGGGTACTATGGCTACACCTTC. This translates into CASSQQGGLGYYGYTF.

V and J are TRBV9 and TRBJ2-1, with D perhaps given as TRBD1 or TRBD2 (5 bases each). The germline V gene encodes CDR1 SGDLS and CDR2 YYNGEE. Trimming stripped 0 bases from V and 8 bases from J, with 18 bases between. The CDR3 is made up of 16 amino acids. The CDR3 here is CASSVAGGGGYDEQFF. CDR3 sequence (DNA): TGTGCCAGCAGCGTAGCTGGCGGTGGGGGTTACGATGAGCAGTTCTTC.

The V and J genes are TRBV5-5 and TRBJ1-4; 10 bases align to TRBD1. Per the germline V gene, CDR1 is SGHKS and CDR2 is YYEKEE (reference sequence). The CDR3 is made up of 15 amino acids. Trimming removed 4 bases from V and 5 bases from J; junction bases left unmatched: 5. The CDR3 nucleotides are TGTGCCAGCAGCCTTGAGGGACAGGGGAATGAAAAACTGTTTTTT. It translates to CASSLEGQGNEKLFF. Drawing the rest from reference TRBV5-5 and TRBJ1-4, the complete variable domain is DAGVTQSPTHLIKTRGQQVTLRCSPISGHKSVSWYQQVLGQGPQFIFQYYEKEERGRGNFPDRFSARQFPNYSSELNVNALLLGDSALYLCASSLEGQGNEKLFFGSGTQLSVL.

The gene calls are TRBV7-3 and TRBJ1-6; D gene unclear. The V end was cut by 2 bases, the J end by 3 bases, with 5 bases between. This CDR3 region has 14 residues. Germline loops: CDR1 SGHTA, CDR2 FQGTGA. CDR3 sequence reads: CASSLSGYNSPLHF. The CDR3 DNA follows: TGTGCCAGCAGCTTATCAGGCTATAATTCACCCCTCCACTTT.

This clonotype came up a few times. The chain employs TRBV10-3 and TRBJ2-1, with 9 bases fitting TRBD2. Germline CDR1 is ENHRY and CDR2 is SYGVKD. Trimming removed 6 bases from V and 6 bases from J; junction bases left unmatched: 12. CDR3 size: 16 residues. In DNA, the CDR3 is TGTGCCATCAGCCCCGAGGGACTAGCTGTTGGCAATGAGCAGTTCTTC. It translates to CAISPEGLAVGNEQFF.

V and J are TRBV7-8 and TRBJ2-4; D is possibly TRBD1 or TRBD2 (6 bases each). This CDR3 is built from 15 residues. Looked up from germline, CDR1 is SGHVS and CDR2 is FQNEAQ. The ends were cut back, 11 bases at V and 4 bases at J, with 21 bases in the middle. The CDR3 reads CAVGGGGRGKNIQYF. The CDR3 DNA sequence: TGTGCCGTAGGAGGAGGGGGGCGAGGGAAAAACATTCAGTACTTC.